This T cell receptor beta chain was captured in a study of T-cell memory formation after mild COVID-19 (dated by TCRdb to the early 2020s). Context from the whole study: TCR sequence clusters from the two donors were largely donor specific. In two donors, T-cell clones that expanded and contracted after mild COVID-19 were followed by sequencing TCRalpha and TCRbeta repertoires longitudinally. The cohort was made up of two young adult volunteers, one female and one male, who were previously healthy. The research as a whole found: The study covered only a couple of mild cases, and larger cohorts including severe cases with pre-infection samples were considered necessary. Clones that contracted from day 15 to 85 showed balanced CD4/CD8 phenotypes, whereas a second wave of clones that expanded from day 15 to 37 leaned towards CD4+. Contracting CD4+ clones were located mainly in the CM and EM memory subsets, whereas CD8+ clones were found to be enriched in EMRA. Whether the second-wave clones peaking on day 37 were SARS-CoV-2 specific was not confirmed. Some responding clones were found in pre-infection memory, which suggests that pre-existing cross-reactive memory T cells took part in the SARS-CoV-2 response.

A distance of 10 bases separates the germline ends of V and J, which lose 1 base and 12 bases respectively. Measured from the cysteine to the phenylalanine, the CDR3 is 12 residues long. The CDR3 DNA has 36 bases and is translated from base 1. PBMCs were isolated by Ficoll-Paque density gradient centrifugation. This clonotype appeared a few times. This receptor's antigen is unknown. No qualities accompany the bases; no much larger clone lies one base away. The data were produced on an Illumina NovaSeq 6000. Using 5'RACE with constant-segment primers, TCRalpha and TCRbeta cDNA libraries were constructed, with sample barcodes and unique molecular identifiers added in the process. RNA was extracted from every sample with Trizol reagent. Amplification of the libraries took two PCR steps, and the second step added a second sample barcode plus Illumina TruSeq adapters. Libraries were sequenced on an Illumina NovaSeq with 2 x 150 bp paired-end reads. The authors processed their data as follows. With migec v1.2.7, reads were demultiplexed and then collapsed into UMI-guided consensus sequences. Using mixcr v2.1.11, UMI consensuses were aligned to TRA and TRB V and J templates and then assembled into clonotypes. A clonotype was counted as expanded or contracted only when both edgeR and NoisET called the clonotype significant, with the noise models trained on biological replicates. For edgeR calls, the cutoffs were a false discovery rate-adjusted p below 0.01 and a log2 fold-change threshold of 1. As an exploratory analysis of dynamics, max-normalized trajectories of the 1000 most abundant clonotypes were examined with PCA combined with hierarchical clustering. The CD4 or CD8 phenotype of responding clones was assigned using the separately sequenced CD4+ and CD8+ repertoires. In-frame beta chains were kept once TCRdb had trimmed the public reads at Q25 with fastp and called clones with MiXCR. Rows merge per CDR3 protein into single entries with the most common DNA and genes. TCRdb's processing, not the authors', yielded these V and J calls. The sample data list more than 200,000 distinct CDR3 sequences, and roughly 15% of these were observed just once. Clones ranked in the top ten supply about 4% of the sample.

Recombination linked TRBV12-3 or TRBV12-4 to TRBJ2-1; TRBD2 is a weak D gene call, 6 bases matching. This clonotype was sampled from a man aged 18 to 29 who had mild COVID-19 (a few samples of this study predate the infection). The sample titles of this study are shuffled in the database, so cell type and time point are left out; the donor was told from shared clones. Sequenced: PBMCs or a T cell subset sorted from them (not recorded which). The CDR3 has the sequence CASSLVQGGQFF. The nucleotide sequence is TGTGCCAGCAGTTTAGTCCAGGGAGGGCAGTTCTTC.